Reported below is one T cell receptor beta chain. This sample is drawn from a study of blood T cells in healthy people across ages. CDR1 is DFQATT, CDR2 SNEGSKA, per germline (reference sequence). The J segment lost 2 bases and the V segment lost 2 bases, leaving 12 bases of the junction unmatched. The CDR3 runs 16 residues. Sample-barcoded 5' priming and a J-beta primer mix drove a second PCR of about 6 to 12 cycles. TCRdb redid the calling of the 5' RACE reads with MiXCR, one entry per CDR3 protein. The table includes some 900,000 distinct CDR3 sequences, more than 25% detected once. The sample providers were healthy Caucasian people from Russia, aged about 6 to 95.

Sequencing used blood. The origin of this receptor is a woman older than 75 in good health. The chain couples TRBV20-1 to TRBJ2-7; TRBD1 agrees at 7 bases. DNA of the CDR3: TGCAGTGCTAGACTTTTAATCGGACAGGACACCTACGAGCAGTACTTC. This sequence encodes CSARLLIGQDTYEQYF.